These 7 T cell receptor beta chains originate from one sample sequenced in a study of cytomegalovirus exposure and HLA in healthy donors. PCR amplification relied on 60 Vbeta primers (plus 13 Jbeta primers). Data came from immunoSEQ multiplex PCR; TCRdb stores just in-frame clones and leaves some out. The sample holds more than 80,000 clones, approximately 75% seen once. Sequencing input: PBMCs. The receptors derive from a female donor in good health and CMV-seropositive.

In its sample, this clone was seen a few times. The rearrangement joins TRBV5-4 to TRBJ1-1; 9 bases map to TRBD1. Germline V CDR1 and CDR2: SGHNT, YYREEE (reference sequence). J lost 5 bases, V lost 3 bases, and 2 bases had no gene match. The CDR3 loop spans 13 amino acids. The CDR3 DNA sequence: TGTGCCAGCAGCTACAGGGGGCAAACTGAAGCTTTCTTT. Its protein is CASSYRGQTEAFF.

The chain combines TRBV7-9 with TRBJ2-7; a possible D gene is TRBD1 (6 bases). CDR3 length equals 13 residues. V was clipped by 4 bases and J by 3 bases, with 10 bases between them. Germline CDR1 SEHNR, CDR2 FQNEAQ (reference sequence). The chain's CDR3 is CASSSGVFYEQYF. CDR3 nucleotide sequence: TGTGCCAGCAGCTCAGGGGTCTTCTACGAGCAGTACTTC. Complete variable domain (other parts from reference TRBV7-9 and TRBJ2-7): DTGVSQNPRHKITKRGQNVTFRCDPISEHNRLYWYRQTLGQGPEFLTYFQNEAQLEKSRLLSDRFSAERPKGSFSTLEIQRTEQGDSAMYLCASSSGVFYEQYFGPGTRLTVT.

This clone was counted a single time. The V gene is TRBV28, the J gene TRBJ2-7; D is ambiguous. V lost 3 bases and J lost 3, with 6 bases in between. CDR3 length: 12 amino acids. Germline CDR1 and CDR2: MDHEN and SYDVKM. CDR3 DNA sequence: TGTGCCAGCAGTTTGCTAGTCTACGAGCAGTACTTC. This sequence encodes CASSLLVYEQYF.

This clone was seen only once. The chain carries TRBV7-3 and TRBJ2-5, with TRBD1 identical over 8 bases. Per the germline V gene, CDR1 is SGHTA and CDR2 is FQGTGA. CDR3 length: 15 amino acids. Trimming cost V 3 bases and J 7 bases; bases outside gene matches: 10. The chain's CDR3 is CASSLFRQGTGTQYF. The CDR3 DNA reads TGTGCCAGCAGCTTGTTTAGACAGGGGACCGGGACCCAGTACTTC.

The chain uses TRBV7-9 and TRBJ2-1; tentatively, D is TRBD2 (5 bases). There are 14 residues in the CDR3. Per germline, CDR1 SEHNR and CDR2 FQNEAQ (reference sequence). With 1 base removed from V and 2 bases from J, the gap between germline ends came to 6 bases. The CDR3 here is CASSLEEAYNEQFF. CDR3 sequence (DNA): TGTGCCAGCAGCTTAGAGGAGGCCTACAATGAGCAGTTCTTC.

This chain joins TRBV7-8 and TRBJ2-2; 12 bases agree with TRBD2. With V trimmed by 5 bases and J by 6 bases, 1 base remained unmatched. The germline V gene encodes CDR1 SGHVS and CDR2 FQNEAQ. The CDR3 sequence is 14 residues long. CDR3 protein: CASSPSGRAGELFF. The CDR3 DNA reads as TGTGCCAGCAGCCCTAGCGGGAGGGCCGGGGAGCTGTTTTTT.

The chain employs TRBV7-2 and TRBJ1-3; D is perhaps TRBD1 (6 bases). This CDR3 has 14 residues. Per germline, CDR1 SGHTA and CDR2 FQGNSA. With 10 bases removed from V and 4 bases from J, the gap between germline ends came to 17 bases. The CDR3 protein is CAIDSGGGGNTIYF. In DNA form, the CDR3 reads TGTGCCATCGACTCGGGGGGCGGGGGAAACACCATATATTTT.